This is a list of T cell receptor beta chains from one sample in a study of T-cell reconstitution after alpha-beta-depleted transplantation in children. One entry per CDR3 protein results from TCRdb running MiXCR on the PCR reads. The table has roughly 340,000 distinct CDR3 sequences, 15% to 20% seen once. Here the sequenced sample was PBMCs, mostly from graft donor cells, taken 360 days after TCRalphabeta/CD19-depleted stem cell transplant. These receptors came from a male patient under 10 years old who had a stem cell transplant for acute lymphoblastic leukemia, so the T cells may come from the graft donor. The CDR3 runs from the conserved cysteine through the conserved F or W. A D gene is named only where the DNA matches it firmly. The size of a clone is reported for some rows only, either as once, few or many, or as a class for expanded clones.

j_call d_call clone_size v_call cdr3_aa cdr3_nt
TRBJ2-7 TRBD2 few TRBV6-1 CASSGAGLSSYEQYF TGTGCCAGCAGTGGAGCGGGACTCTCCTCCTACGAGCAGTACTTC
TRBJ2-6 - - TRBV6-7 CARSLFLPRSVSGANVLTF TGTGCCCGCAGTTTATTTCTCCCGAGGTCCGTCTCTGGGGCCAACGTCCTGACTTTC
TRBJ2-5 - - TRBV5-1 CASTRAGNGQETQYF TGCGCCAGCACCCGGGCGGGGAACGGCCAAGAGACCCAGTACTTC
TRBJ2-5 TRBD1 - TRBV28 CASSLGTGEKETQYF TGTGCCAGCAGTCTGGGGACAGGGGAAAAAGAGACCCAGTACTTC
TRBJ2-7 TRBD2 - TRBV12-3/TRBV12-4 CASSLLRAGDYEQYF TGTGCCAGCAGTTTACTAAGGGCGGGAGACTACGAGCAGTACTTC
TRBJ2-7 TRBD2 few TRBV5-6 CASSRTSGAPYEQYF TGTGCCAGCAGTCGGACTAGCGGAGCCCCCTACGAGCAGTACTTC
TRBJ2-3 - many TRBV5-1 CASSLRSPDTQYF TGCGCCAGCAGCTTAAGAAGTCCAGATACGCAGTATTTT
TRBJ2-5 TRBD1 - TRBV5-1 CASSSGQGALETQYF TGCGCCAGCAGCTCGGGACAGGGGGCATTGGAGACCCAGTACTTC
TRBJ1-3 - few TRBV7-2 CASNPLYGAIGNTIYF TGTGCCAGCAACCCTCTTTATGGGGCGATAGGAAACACCATATATTTT
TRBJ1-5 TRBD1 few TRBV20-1 CSAGQADQPQHF TGCAGTGCTGGACAGGCTGATCAGCCCCAGCATTTT
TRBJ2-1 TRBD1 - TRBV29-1 CSVVGRGHRAYNEQFF TGCAGCGTTGTAGGCAGGGGGCATAGGGCCTACAATGAGCAGTTCTTC
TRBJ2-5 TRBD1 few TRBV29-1 CSAKQGPKGETQYF TGCAGCGCCAAACAGGGGCCTAAGGGGGAGACCCAGTACTTC
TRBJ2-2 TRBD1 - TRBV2 CANPDRGGPGELFF TGTGCCAACCCGGACAGGGGGGGCCCCGGGGAGCTGTTTTTT
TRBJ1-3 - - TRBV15 CATSRLGRNTIYF TGTGCCACCAGCAGACTTGGAAGAAACACCATATATTTT
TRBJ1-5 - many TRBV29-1 CSVGRGWDQPQHF TGCAGCGTTGGGAGGGGATGGGATCAGCCCCAGCATTTT
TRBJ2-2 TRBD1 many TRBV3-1 CASSLDRGKTGELFF TGTGCCAGCAGCCTCGACAGGGGAAAAACCGGGGAGCTGTTTTTT
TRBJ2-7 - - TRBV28 CASSFSFAGTAYEQYF TGTGCCAGCAGTTTTTCATTTGCGGGGACAGCCTACGAGCAGTACTTC
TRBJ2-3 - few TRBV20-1 CSAKSGPSTDTQYF TGCAGTGCTAAGAGCGGGCCTAGCACAGATACGCAGTATTTT
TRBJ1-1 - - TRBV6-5 CASSYSGAALLNTEAFF TGTGCCAGCAGTTACTCTGGGGCAGCCCTTTTGAACACTGAAGCTTTCTTT
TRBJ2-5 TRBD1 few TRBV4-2 CASSQVPTGIEEETQYF TGTGCCAGCAGCCAAGTGCCGACAGGGATCGAGGAAGAGACCCAGTACTTC
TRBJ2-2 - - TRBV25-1 CASSVWGLENTGELFF TGTGCCAGCAGTGTATGGGGGCTAGAGAACACCGGGGAGCTGTTTTTT
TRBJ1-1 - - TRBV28 CASSLTFDAFF TGTGCCAGCAGCTTAACCTTCGATGCTTTCTTT
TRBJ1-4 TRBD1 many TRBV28 CASSRPGQGHEKLFF TGTGCCAGCAGTAGGCCGGGACAGGGACATGAAAAACTGTTTTTT
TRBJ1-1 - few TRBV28 CATRRWENTEAFF TGTGCCACCCGACGGTGGGAGAACACTGAAGCTTTCTTT
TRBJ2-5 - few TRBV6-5 CASSYSSTLIQETQYF TGTGCCAGCAGTTACTCGAGTACACTGATACAAGAGACCCAGTACTTC
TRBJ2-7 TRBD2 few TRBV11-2 CASSSVASSGRSYEQYF TGTGCCAGCAGCTCCGTGGCCTCTAGCGGACGCTCCTACGAGCAGTACTTC
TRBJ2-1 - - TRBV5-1 CASSLSGYEQFF TGCGCCAGCAGCTTGTCTGGGTATGAGCAGTTCTTC
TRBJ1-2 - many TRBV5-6 CASSWAGDYGYTF TGTGCCAGCAGTTGGGCAGGGGACTATGGCTACACCTTC
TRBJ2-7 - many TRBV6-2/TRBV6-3 CASSQGRSYEQYF TGTGCCAGCAGTCAGGGCCGCTCCTACGAGCAGTACTTC
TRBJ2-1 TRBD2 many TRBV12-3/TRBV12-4 CASRGLAEQFF TGTGCCAGCAGGGGACTAGCGGAGCAGTTCTTC
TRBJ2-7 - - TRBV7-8 CASSAGWGANYEQYF TGTGCCAGCAGCGCGGGATGGGGGGCGAACTACGAGCAGTACTTC
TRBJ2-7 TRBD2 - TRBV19 CASSINGRTSGYEQYF TGTGCCAGTAGTATAAATGGCAGGACTAGCGGCTACGAGCAGTACTTC
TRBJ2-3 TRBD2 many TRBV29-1 CSVDPILAGISDTQYF TGCAGCGTTGACCCCATTCTAGCGGGAATTTCAGATACGCAGTATTTT
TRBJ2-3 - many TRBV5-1 CASSLTGSSTDTQYF TGCGCCAGCAGCTTGACAGGCTCTAGCACAGATACGCAGTATTTT
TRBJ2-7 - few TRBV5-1 CASSLDGGEHEQYF TGCGCCAGCAGCTTGGATGGAGGAGAACACGAGCAGTACTTC
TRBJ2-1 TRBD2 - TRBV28 CASSLLMGASGRNEQFF TGTGCCAGCAGTTTGTTGATGGGGGCTAGCGGGAGGAATGAGCAGTTCTTC
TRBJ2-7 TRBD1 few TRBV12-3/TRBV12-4 CASSYLLGTAPPNEQYF TGTGCCAGCAGCTACCTGTTGGGGACAGCCCCCCCCAACGAGCAGTACTTC